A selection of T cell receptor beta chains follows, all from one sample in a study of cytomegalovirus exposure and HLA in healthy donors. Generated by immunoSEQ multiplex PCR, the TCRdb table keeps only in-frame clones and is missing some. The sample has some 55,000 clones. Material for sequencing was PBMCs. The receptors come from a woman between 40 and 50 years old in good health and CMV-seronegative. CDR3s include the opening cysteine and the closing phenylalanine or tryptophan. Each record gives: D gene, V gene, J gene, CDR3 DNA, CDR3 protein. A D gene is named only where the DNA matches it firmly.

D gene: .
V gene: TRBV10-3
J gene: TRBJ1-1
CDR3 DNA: TGTGCCATCAGTGACAGAAGGGGTCGGGACACTGAAGCTTTCTTT
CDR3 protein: CAISDRRGRDTEAFF

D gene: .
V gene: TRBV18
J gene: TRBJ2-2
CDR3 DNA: TGTGCCAGCTCACCATTTATCCGGGGAAAGGCCGGGGAGCTGTTTTTT
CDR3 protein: CASSPFIRGKAGELFF

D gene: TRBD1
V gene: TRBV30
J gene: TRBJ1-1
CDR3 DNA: TGTGCCTGGAGTAGGACAGGGCGCACTGAAGCTTTCTTT
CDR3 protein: CAWSRTGRTEAFF

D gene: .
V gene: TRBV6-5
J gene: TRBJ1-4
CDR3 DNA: TGTGCCAGCAGTCCGCGGTTTACAGGGCGTGAAAAACTGTTTTTT
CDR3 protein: CASSPRFTGREKLFF

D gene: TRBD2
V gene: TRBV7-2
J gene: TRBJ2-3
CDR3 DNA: TGTGCCAGCAGTCGGGAGGGCCTTAAGCAGTATTTT
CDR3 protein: CASSREGLKQYF

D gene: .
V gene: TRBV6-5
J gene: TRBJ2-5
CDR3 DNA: TGTGCCAGCAGGCTTTGGGGCTCGGAGACCCAGTACTTC
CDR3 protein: CASRLWGSETQYF

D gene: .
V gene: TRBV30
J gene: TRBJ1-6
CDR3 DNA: TGTGCCTGGAGTGTGGGCCTTCTTAGCTCCTATAATTCACCCCTCCACTTT
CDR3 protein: CAWSVGLLSSYNSPLHF

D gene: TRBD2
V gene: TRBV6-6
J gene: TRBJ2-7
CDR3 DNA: TGTGCCAGCAGCTCCGGACTAGCGGGACTCTCCTACGAGCAGTACTTC
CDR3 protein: CASSSGLAGLSYEQYF

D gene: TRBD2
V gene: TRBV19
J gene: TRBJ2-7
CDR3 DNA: TGTGCCAGTAGTCTAATAGCGGGAGGTGGCTACGAGCAGTACTTC
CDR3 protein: CASSLIAGGGYEQYF

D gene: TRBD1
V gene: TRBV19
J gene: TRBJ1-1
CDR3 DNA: TGTGCCAGTAGTATCCGGGACAGGGCTCCGAGCACTGAAGCTTTCTTT
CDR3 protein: CASSIRDRAPSTEAFF

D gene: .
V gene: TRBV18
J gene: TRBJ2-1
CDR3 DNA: TGTGCCAGCTCACCGTTGACAGAACGATCCTACAATGAGCAGTTCTTC
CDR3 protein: CASSPLTERSYNEQFF

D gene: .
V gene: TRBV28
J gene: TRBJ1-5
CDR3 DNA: TGTGCCATCCGCGCGGGCAATCAGCCCCAGCATTTT
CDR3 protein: CAIRAGNQPQHF

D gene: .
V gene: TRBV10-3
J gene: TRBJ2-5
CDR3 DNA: TGTGCCATCAGTGAGTCACGGGGTCAAGAGACCCAGTACTTC
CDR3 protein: CAISESRGQETQYF

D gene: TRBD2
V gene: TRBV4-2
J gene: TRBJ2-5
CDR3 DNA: TGTGCCAGCAGCCAAGGCGTTAGTAGCGGGGGGCAAGAGACCCAGTACTTC
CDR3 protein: CASSQGVSSGGQETQYF

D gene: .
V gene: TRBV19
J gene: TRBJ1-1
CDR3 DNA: TGTGCCGTTTTCGGGGACACTGAAGCTTTCTTT
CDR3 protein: CAVFGDTEAFF

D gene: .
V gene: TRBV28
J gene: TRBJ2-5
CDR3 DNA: TGTGCCAGCAGTTTAAGGCCAGGGCGAGAGACCCAGTACTTC
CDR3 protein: CASSLRPGRETQYF

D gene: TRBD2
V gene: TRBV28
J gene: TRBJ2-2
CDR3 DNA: TGTGCCAGCAGCGGGACTAGCGGGGGGGCAGGGACCGGGGAGCTGTTTTTT
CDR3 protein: CASSGTSGGAGTGELFF

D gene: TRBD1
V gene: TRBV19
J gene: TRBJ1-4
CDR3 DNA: TGTGCCAGTAGTACGGGACAGGCTGAAAAACTGTTTTTT
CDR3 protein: CASSTGQAEKLFF

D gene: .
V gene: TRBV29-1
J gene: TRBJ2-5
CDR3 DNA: TGCAGCGTTGGGAGGGGACAGTCTCAAGAGACCCAGTACTTC
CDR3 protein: CSVGRGQSQETQYF

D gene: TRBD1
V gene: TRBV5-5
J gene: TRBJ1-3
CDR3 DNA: TGTGCCAGCAGCCCGGGACAGGGGAGAAACACCATATATTTT
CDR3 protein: CASSPGQGRNTIYF

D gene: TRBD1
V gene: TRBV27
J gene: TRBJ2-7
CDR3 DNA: TGTGCCAGCAGTTACTACTCAGGGGGTGGAAACGAGCAGTACTTC
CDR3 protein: CASSYYSGGGNEQYF

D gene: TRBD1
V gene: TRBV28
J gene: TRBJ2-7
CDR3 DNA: TGTGCCAGCAGTCCCGCCCCCGGGACAGGGATCGACGAGCAGTACTTC
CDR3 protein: CASSPAPGTGIDEQYF

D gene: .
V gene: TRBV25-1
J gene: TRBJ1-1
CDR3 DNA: TGTGCCAGCAGTGAATTTCTCGGGGGGCCGGGGACTGAAGCTTTCTTT
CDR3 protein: CASSEFLGGPGTEAFF

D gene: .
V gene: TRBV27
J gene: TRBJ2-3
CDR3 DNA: TGTGCCAGCAGTCCACGTCTTCCCAGGGTGGGCAGACACACAGATACGCAGTATTTT
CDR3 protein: CASSPRLPRVGRHTDTQYF

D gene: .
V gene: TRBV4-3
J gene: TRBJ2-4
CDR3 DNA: TGCGCCAGCAGCCAAGAGCCCCACCGAGGGAACATTCAGTACTTC
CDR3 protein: CASSQEPHRGNIQYF

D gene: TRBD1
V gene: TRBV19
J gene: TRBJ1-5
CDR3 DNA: TGTGCCAGTAGTTTCCGGGACAGGGGGCAGACAAATCAGCCCCAGCATTTT
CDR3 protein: CASSFRDRGQTNQPQHF

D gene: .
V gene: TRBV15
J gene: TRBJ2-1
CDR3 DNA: TGTGCCACCAGCAGACTCTTATTTAGTGAGCAGTTCTTC
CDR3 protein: CATSRLLFSEQFF

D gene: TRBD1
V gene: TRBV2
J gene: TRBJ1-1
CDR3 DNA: TGTGCCAGCAGCCTGGGACAGATGAACACTGAAGCTTTCTTT
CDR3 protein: CASSLGQMNTEAFF

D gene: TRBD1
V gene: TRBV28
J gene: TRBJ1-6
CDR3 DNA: TGTGCCAGCAGACTCGGGACAGGCGGCTCCTATAATTCACCCCTCCACTTT
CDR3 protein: CASRLGTGGSYNSPLHF

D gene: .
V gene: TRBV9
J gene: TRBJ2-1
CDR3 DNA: TGTGCCAGCAGCGTAGCTCTAGCGAGTGAGCAGTTCTTC
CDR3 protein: CASSVALASEQFF

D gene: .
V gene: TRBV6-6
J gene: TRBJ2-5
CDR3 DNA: TGTGCCAGCAGTTACTCGTCTGAGACCCAGTACTTC
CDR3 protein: CASSYSSETQYF